This T cell receptor beta chain was sequenced in a study of blood T cell repertoires in COVID-19. Study details: COVID-19 samples from acute and convalescent phases originated in the United States, Italy and Spain. The analysed material was cDNA or gDNA that came from T cells, B-cell-depleted T cells, or PBMCs.

The CDR3 consists of 13 residues. J was trimmed by 15 bases and V by 3 bases; bases with no gene match: 9. Per the germline V gene, CDR1 is SGDLS and CDR2 is YYNGEE. The data were produced by immunoSEQ multiplex PCR, yet TCRdb's version contains in-frame clones alone and is incomplete. Of 400,000 to 550,000 clones listed, around nine tenths are singletons. Sequenced sample: peripheral blood. The sequence came from a woman younger than 45 with acute or convalescent COVID-19. The gene calls are TRBV9 and TRBJ2-4, with 10 bases matching TRBD2. The CDR3 loop reads CASSGGTSASLYF. The DNA of the CDR3 is TGTGCCAGCAGCGGCGGGACTAGCGCCAGCCTGTACTTC.